This T cell receptor (beta chain) originates from a study of cytomegalovirus exposure and HLA in healthy donors. Germline V gene data show CDR1 as ENHRY and CDR2 as SYGVKD. The CDR3 runs 15 residues. Unmatched junction bases numbered 9, after V lost 4 bases and J lost 4 bases. Amplification used 60 Vbeta primers and 13 Jbeta primers. TCRdb's table, derived via immunoSEQ multiplex PCR, lists solely in-frame clones and lacks some. The sample holds about 43,000 clones, around 62% seen once. The V call is TRBV10-3, the J call TRBJ1-2, with TRBD1 matching 7 bases. The specimen was PBMCs. The clonotype was recovered from a human donor in good health. CDR3: CAISGSWDSSYGYTF. CDR3 sequence (DNA): TGTGCCATCAGTGGATCGTGGGACAGTTCCTATGGCTACACCTTC.